These T cell receptor beta chains were read from a single sample in a study of tumor and adjacent non-tumor tissue in lung cancer. Each CDR3 protein is one row after TCRdb ran MiXCR on the multiplex PCR reads. The data hold some 51,000 distinct CDR3 sequences, with under 75% observed a single time. Sample: distant non-tumor lung tissue. All receptors derive from a woman aged 70-85 years with non-small cell lung cancer. The CDR3 runs from the conserved cysteine through the conserved F or W. A D gene is named only where the DNA matches it firmly. Clone size is not always given. Where it is, it says once, few, many or a class for expanded clones.

size,D,V,J,DNA,CDR3
NA,TRBD1,TRBV6-5,TRBJ1-5,TGTGTCAGCCGCTCAAGTAGGGACAGGGTCAATCAACCCCAGCATTTT,CVSRSSRDRVNQPQHF
NA,NA,TRBV18,TRBJ2-5,TGTGCCAGCGCACCGGGGGACCAAGAGACCCAGTACTTC,CASAPGDQETQYF
NA,NA,TRBV30,TRBJ2-7,TGTGCTGGGATGTTAGTGGGAGTCTACGAGCAGTACTTC,CAGMLVGVYEQYF
NA,NA,TRBV20-1,TRBJ1-6,TGCAGTGCTAGAGTACCTATGTCGGGTCCCCTCCACTTT,CSARVPMSGPLHF
NA,TRBD1,TRBV11-1,TRBJ2-1,TGTGCTAGCAGCAGACAGGGGCCGGACAATGAGCTGTTCTTC,CASSRQGPDNELFF
NA,TRBD2,TRBV11-1,TRBJ2-1,TGTACCAGCAGCTCAGCTCTAGCGGGCCTGTACAATGAGCACTTCTTC,CTSSSALAGLYNEHFF
many,TRBD2,TRBV20-1,TRBJ2-1,TGCAGTGCTGGGGGGGTGGATGAGCAGTTCTTC,CSAGGVDEQFF
NA,TRBD1,TRBV29-1,TRBJ2-5,TGCAGCGCCGTCGGACAGGCAGCTAAAGAGACCCAGTACTTC,CSAVGQAAKETQYF
NA,TRBD1,TRBV20-1,TRBJ1-1,TGCAGTGCTAGTCCTCGGACAGGAGTGAACACTGAAGCTCTCTTT,CSASPRTGVNTEALF
NA,TRBD2,TRBV6-6,TRBJ2-2,TGTGCCAGCCACGACTTGGTAGGAGATGACACCGGGGGGTTGCTTTTT,CASHDLVGDDTGGLLF
NA,TRBD2,TRBV29-1,TRBJ2-7,TGCAGTGTTGATAGCGGGGCCAGCTCCTACGAGCAGTACTTC,CSVDSGASSYEQYF